Listed here are 24 T cell receptor beta chains from one sample, sequenced in a study of glioma-infiltrating T cells. Using RNA template, CDR3s of TCR alpha and beta were amplified with iRepertoire arm-PCR. TCRdb called the multiplex PCR reads again in MiXCR, with one record for every CDR3 protein. The data show about 140,000 distinct CDR3 sequences, around 42% seen once. Specimen: glioma tissue, nonneoplastic brain tissue, or PBMCs (not recorded which). The origin of the receptors is a human donor with low-grade glioma or glioblastoma, undergoing nonglioma brain surgery, or in good health (not recorded which).

The gene calls are TRBV7-9 and TRBJ2-7; D gene unclear. The CDR3 spans 13 residues. CDR1 and CDR2 from the germline V gene are SEHNR and FQNEAQ (reference sequence). The V end was cut by 1 base, the J end by 3 bases, with 7 bases between. The CDR3 sequence is CASSLESNYEQYF. For the CDR3, the DNA is TGTGCCAGCAGCTTAGAGTCAAACTACGAGCAGTACTTC.

There are a few counts of this clonotype. The rearrangement links TRBV4-1 to TRBJ2-3; TRBD2 agrees at 12 bases. The CDR3 has 16 residues. V was clipped by 2 bases and J by 7 bases; unmatched bases: 7. Germline V gene lookup returns CDR1 MGHRA and CDR2 YSYEKL. CDR3 protein: CASSQTTSGSVYTQYF. CDR3 DNA: TGCGCCAGCAGCCAAACGACTAGCGGGAGCGTTTATACGCAGTATTTT.

The genes are TRBV7-2 and TRBJ1-1, with unresolved D. V lost 6 bases and J lost 10, with 15 bases in between. CDR3 length equals 12 residues. Germline values: CDR1 SGHTA, CDR2 FQGNSA. CDR3 in DNA: TGTGCCAGCAGACCCCCGGTAGGGTCAGCTTTCTTT. Translated, it gives CASRPPVGSAFF.

Only a few counts were recorded for this clonotype. This sequence joins TRBV4-2 and TRBJ2-3; 10 bases agree with TRBD1. After removal of 4 bases from V and 3 bases from J, the junction contained 7 bases not matched to a gene. CDR1 is LGHNA and CDR2 is YNFKEQ in the germline V gene. This CDR3 spans 16 amino acids. The CDR3 region is CASSPRTGGRTDTQYF. The CDR3 nucleotides read TGTGCCAGCAGCCCCCGGACAGGGGGGCGTACAGATACGCAGTATTTT.

The sample holds a few counts of this clonotype. The chain couples TRBV20-1 to TRBJ2-7; the D gene is possibly TRBD2 (6 bases). The germline V gene has CDR1 DFQATT and CDR2 SNEGSKA (reference sequence). Trimming removed 3 bases at V and 0 bases at J, with 18 bases between. The CDR3 is made up of 16 amino acids. CDR3 loop: CSASGRTVPLSYEQYF. CDR3 DNA: TGCAGTGCTAGTGGGAGGACGGTTCCACTCTCCTACGAGCAGTACTTC.

V usage is TRBV4-3 and J usage is TRBJ1-2, with D perhaps matching TRBD1 (5 bases). V was shortened by 3 bases and J by 4 bases, with 15 bases between the two germline ends. Germline V lookup: CDR1 LGHNA, CDR2 YSLEER. The CDR3 sequence is 15 residues long. CDR3: CASSQEAGTVYGYTF. The CDR3 region has the DNA TGCGCCAGCAGCCAGGAGGCAGGGACGGTCTATGGCTACACCTTC.

To note about this clonotype: An end of the junction differs from the germline gene, which may be a read error. The CDR3 spells CASSEQLDTDTQYF. The CDR3 nucleotides are TGCGCCAGCAGTGAACAGCTCGACACAGATACGCAGTATTTT. This rearrangement joins TRBV7-2 to TRBJ2-3; D ambiguous. The CDR3 extends over 14 amino acids. The germline gives CDR1 SGHTA, CDR2 FQGNSA.

The chain is built from TRBV20-1 and TRBJ2-3, with D possibly TRBD2 on 7 matching bases. Per the germline V gene, CDR1 is DFQATT and CDR2 is SNEGSKA (reference sequence). V was shortened by 5 bases and J by 1 base, with 16 bases between the two germline ends. The CDR3 is 15 amino acids. In DNA, the CDR3 is TGCAGTGCTCCGGACAGCGGGGTGGGCACAGATACGCAGTATTTT. Translation gives CSAPDSGVGTDTQYF.

On this clonotype: One junction end disagrees with the germline gene, perhaps due to a read error. The chain recombines TRBV2 with TRBJ1-2; 10 nucleotides line up with TRBD1. The CDR3 consists of 14 residues. The germline V gene encodes CDR1 SNHLY and CDR2 FYNNEI. The CDR3 region is CASSDRGQNYGYTF. The CDR3 DNA sequence: TGCGCCAGCAGTGACAGGGGGCAGAACTATGGCTACACCTTC.

The rearrangement joins TRBV20-1 to TRBJ2-5, with TRBD2 identical over 14 bases. The CDR3 has 15 amino acids. The junction had 8 bases not matched to a gene; V was cut back by 6 bases and J by 5 bases. CDR1 is DFQATT, CDR2 SNEGSKA, per germline (reference sequence). The CDR3 bases are TGCAGTGCCGGGGTTGGGACTAGCGGGAGTGAGACCCAGTACTTC. Translation: CSAGVGTSGSETQYF.

Here the CDR3 reads CASSLKPEKGRYTF. The CDR3, as DNA: TGTGCCAGCAGTTTAAAGCCCGAAAAGGGGCGCTACACCTTC. The rearrangement joins TRBV12-3 or TRBV12-4 to TRBJ1-2; the D gene is possibly TRBD1 (5 bases). This CDR3 contains 14 residues. The V gene lost 2 bases and the J gene lost 9 bases, with 16 bases spanning the gap.

The rearrangement joins TRBV28 to TRBJ1-1; 7 bases match TRBD1. The trim removed 6 bases at V and 2 bases at J, leaving 6 bases unmatched. Germline V gene data show CDR1 as MDHEN and CDR2 as SYDVKM. The CDR3 totals 14 residues. CDR3 amino acids: CASRRDRPNTEAFF. The DNA of the CDR3 is TGTGCCAGCAGAAGGGACAGACCTAACACTGAAGCTTTCTTT. The entire variable domain, with the rest obtained from reference TRBV28 and TRBJ1-1, is as follows: DVKVTQSSRYLVKRTGEKVFLECVQDMDHENMFWYRQDPGLGLRLIYFSYDVKMKEKGDIPEGYSVSREKKERFSLILESASTNQTSMYLCASRRDRPNTEAFFGQGTRLTVV.

This clonotype was detected once. J is TRBJ2-7 and V is TRBV2; D unclear. This CDR3 spans 12 amino acids. V shed 5 bases and J shed 3 bases, with 8 bases lying between them. Germline assignment: CDR1 SNHLY and CDR2 FYNNEI. CDR3 region: CASSFSRYEQYF. The CDR3 DNA sequence: TGTGCCAGCAGTTTTAGCCGCTACGAGCAGTACTTC.

The chain has TRBV20-1 and TRBJ2-7; 11 bases are a match to TRBD2. CDR1 is DFQATT and CDR2 is SNEGSKA in the germline V gene (reference sequence). This CDR3 has 13 residues. V was pared by 6 bases and J by 4 bases, with 5 bases of the junction left unmatched. This chain's CDR3 is CSAKGLADYEQYF. In DNA, the CDR3 is TGCAGTGCCAAGGGACTAGCGGATTACGAGCAGTACTTC.

The V call is TRBV6-6, the J call TRBJ1-2; no definite D call. The CDR3 is 13 residues long. Germline V gene lookup returns CDR1 MNHNY and CDR2 SVGAGI (reference sequence). V was clipped by 0 bases and J by 9 bases, with 11 bases between them. The CDR3 region has the DNA TGTGCCAGCAGTTACTCGGAAGGGAGCTGCTACACCTTC. Amino acids: CASSYSEGSCYTF.

This chain links TRBV12-3 or TRBV12-4 with TRBJ2-2; the D call may be TRBD1 or TRBD2 (5 bases each). V was clipped by 5 bases and J by 3 bases, with 16 bases between them. The CDR3 consists of 16 residues. The chain's CDR3 is CASSPGDPRDTGELFF. CDR3 DNA: TGTGCCAGCAGTCCCGGGGACCCTCGCGACACCGGGGAGCTGTTTTTT.

V usage is TRBV6-1 and J usage is TRBJ2-1, with D possibly matching TRBD2 (5 bases). Per germline, CDR1 MNHNS and CDR2 SASEGT. Trimming shortened V by 7 bases and J by 7 bases, and 14 bases separated the two germline ends. The CDR3 is 13 residues long. This CDR3 reads CASNRGAWNEQFF. Written as DNA, the CDR3 is TGTGCCAGCAATCGGGGAGCGTGGAATGAGCAGTTCTTC.

The chain uses TRBV20-1 and TRBJ2-7; a weak D match, TRBD2 (5 bases). Trimming pared 7 bases from V and 2 bases from J, leaving 15 bases between. The germline V gene encodes CDR1 DFQATT and CDR2 SNEGSKA (reference sequence). The CDR3 is 13 residues long. The CDR3 loop is CSGIPGNPYEQYF. As DNA, the CDR3 is TGCAGTGGCATACCCGGGAACCCCTACGAGCAGTACTTC.

This clonotype turned up a few times. The chain recombines TRBV12-3 or TRBV12-4 with TRBJ2-7; tentatively, D is TRBD1 or TRBD2 (5 bases each). The V gene lost 3 bases and the J gene lost 0 bases, with 12 bases spanning the gap. CDR3 length equals 15 residues. The CDR3 loop reads CASSFMPGSSYEQYF. CDR3 bases: TGTGCCAGCAGTTTCATGCCAGGGAGCTCCTACGAGCAGTACTTC.

The chain employs TRBV6-6 and TRBJ1-3; D gene unclear. Per the germline V gene, CDR1 is MNHNY and CDR2 is SVGAGI (reference sequence). This CDR3 has 15 residues. V was cut by 2 bases and J by 4 bases, with 12 bases left in between. The CDR3 region is CASSYVPLGGNTIYF. The DNA for the CDR3 is TGTGCCAGCAGTTACGTCCCGCTAGGAGGAAACACCATATATTTT.

By proportion, this clonotype is medium-sized. The rearrangement links TRBV27 to TRBJ1-3, with a possible D match to TRBD1 (6 bases). The CDR3 totals 14 residues. Trimming took off 5 bases at V and 1 base at J, with 9 bases between the two ends. Germline CDR1 reads MNHEY; CDR2 reads SMNVEV (reference sequence). CDR3 residues: CASSGGASGNTIYF. In nucleotides, the CDR3 is TGTGCCAGCAGTGGGGGCGCTTCTGGAAACACCATATATTTT.

This clonotype has just a few counts. V gene TRBV6-1 combines with J gene TRBJ2-1; no clear D gene. From germline, CDR1 is MNHNS and CDR2 SASEGT. Trimming shortened V by 6 bases and J by 0 bases, and 9 bases separated the two germline ends. The CDR3 loop spans 14 amino acids. In DNA, the CDR3 is TGTGCCAGCAGACCGATAAGCTCCTACAATGAGCAGTTCTTC. This sequence encodes CASRPISSYNEQFF.

In this sample, this clonotype turned up once. Here the CDR3 DNA reads TGCGCCAGCAGCCAAGGACAGTCGCTCCGTCAAGAGACCCAGTACTTC. Translating it yields CASSQGQSLRQETQYF. The chain recombines TRBV4-1 with TRBJ2-5, with D tentatively TRBD1 (5 bases). V lost 1 base, J lost 2 bases, and 14 bases lay in between. Germline CDR1 and CDR2: MGHRA and YSYEKL. CDR3 length equals 16 residues.

This clonotype showed up just a few times. The J gene is TRBJ1-1, the V gene TRBV4-3; the D is unclear. The CDR3 spans 15 residues. Germline CDR1 is LGHNA and CDR2 is YSLEER. V was trimmed by 0 bases and J by 1 base, leaving 9 bases between them. As DNA, the CDR3 is TGCGCCAGCAGCCAAGATAAAGGAGCGAACACTGAAGCTTTCTTT. Encoded protein: CASSQDKGANTEAFF.